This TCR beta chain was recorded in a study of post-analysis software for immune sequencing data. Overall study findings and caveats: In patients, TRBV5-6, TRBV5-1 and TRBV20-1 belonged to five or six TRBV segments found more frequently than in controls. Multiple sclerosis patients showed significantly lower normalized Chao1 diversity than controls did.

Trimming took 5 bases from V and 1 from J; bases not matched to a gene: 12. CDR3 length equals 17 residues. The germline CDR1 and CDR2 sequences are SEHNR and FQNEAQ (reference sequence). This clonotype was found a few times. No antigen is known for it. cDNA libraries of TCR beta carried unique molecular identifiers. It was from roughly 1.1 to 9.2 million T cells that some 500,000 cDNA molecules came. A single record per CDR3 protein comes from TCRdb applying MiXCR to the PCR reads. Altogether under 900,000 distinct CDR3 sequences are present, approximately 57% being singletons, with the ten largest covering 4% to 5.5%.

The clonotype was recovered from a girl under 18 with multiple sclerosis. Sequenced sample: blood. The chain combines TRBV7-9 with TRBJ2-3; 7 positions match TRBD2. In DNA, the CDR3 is TGTGCCAGCAGCCGCCTAGCGGCAGGGTTCGGCACAGATACGCAGTATTTT. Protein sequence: CASSRLAAGFGTDTQYF. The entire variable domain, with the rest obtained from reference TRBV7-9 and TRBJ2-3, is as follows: DTGVSQNPRHKITKRGQNVTFRCDPISEHNRLYWYRQTLGQGPEFLTYFQNEAQLEKSRLLSDRFSAERPKGSFSTLEIQRTEQGDSAMYLCASSRLAAGFGTDTQYFGPGTRLTVL.